The present entry profiles one TCR beta chain with its context. CDR3 length: 17 amino acids. The V and J ends lost 4 bases and 4 bases respectively, with 21 bases between them. CDR1 and CDR2 (germline): SGDLS, YYNGEE. Repertoires were generated with immunoSEQ multiplex PCR, while TCRdb's copy carries only in-frame clones and drops some. The table lists 150,000 to 200,000 clones, about 86% of them singletons. These data belong to a study of blood T cell repertoires in COVID-19. Study-wide background: Sources were T cells, B-cell-depleted T cells, or PBMCs; the material itself was cDNA or gDNA.

This chain joins TRBV9 and TRBJ2-1; no firm D call. Sample: peripheral blood. The receptor's source is a man in his fifties or sixties with active or convalescent COVID-19. The CDR3 loop reads CASSNDLTQNGYNEQFF. The DNA for the CDR3 is TGTGCCAGCAGCAACGACCTTACACAGAATGGGTACAATGAGCAGTTCTTC.